The 7 T cell receptor beta chains reported below all come from one sample, sequenced in a study of blood T cell repertoires in COVID-19. Produced via immunoSEQ multiplex PCR; TCRdb's table is partial and in-frame only. This table has approximately 300,000 clones, around nine tenths appearing once. Source material: peripheral blood. The source is a man aged 25-45 years with acute or convalescent COVID-19.

This sequence joins TRBV9 and TRBJ2-3; unclear D gene. Germline-derived CDR1 and CDR2 are SGDLS and YYNGEE. The CDR3 length is 12 residues. V was pared by 4 bases and J by 5 bases, with 8 bases between. Written as DNA, the CDR3 is TGTGCCAGCAGCCCTAACTTAGATACGCAGTATTTT. Translation: CASSPNLDTQYF.

This rearrangement joins TRBV5-4 to TRBJ2-3, with 7 bases identical to TRBD1. The CDR3 contains 16 residues. The V segment lost 1 base and the J segment 2 bases; nucleotides outside the gene matches: 7. The germline V gene has CDR1 SGHNT and CDR2 YYREEE (reference sequence). The CDR3 loop is CASSLLTGQLTDTQYF. CDR3 bases: TGTGCCAGCAGCTTGCTAACGGGACAGCTCACAGATACGCAGTATTTT.

The rearrangement joins TRBV5-4 to TRBJ1-1; possible D gene TRBD1, 5 bases. Trimming took 4 bases from V and 6 from J, leaving 22 bases between them. This CDR3 region has 16 residues. Germline lookup yields CDR1 SGHNT and CDR2 YYREEE (reference sequence). CDR3 residues: CASSPGGAGRDSEAFF. The CDR3 DNA reads TGTGCCAGCAGCCCTGGAGGGGCCGGTAGGGACTCTGAAGCTTTCTTT.

The V and J genes are TRBV5-8 and TRBJ1-4; D is perhaps TRBD1 (6 bases). Trimming left V 3 bases short and J 3 bases short, with 12 bases between. Germline V gene lookup returns CDR1 SGHTS and CDR2 YDEGEE. There are 15 residues in the CDR3. CDR3 DNA sequence: TGTGCCAGCAGCTCCTGGGACACCTCTAATGAAAAACTGTTTTTT. Translating gives CASSSWDTSNEKLFF.

V usage is TRBV11-2 and J usage is TRBJ2-7, with a possible D match to TRBD2 (5 bases). Germline CDR1 reads SGHAT; CDR2 reads FQNNGV. The CDR3 loop spans 14 amino acids. V gave up 5 bases and J gave up 4 bases, with 15 bases separating them. CDR3 bases: TGTGCCAGCAGCCCCTCCGGACTTTTTTACGAGCAGTACTTC. Translated, it gives CASSPSGLFYEQYF. The full variable domain, with the rest looked up from reference TRBV11-2 and TRBJ2-7, is EAGVAQSPRYKIIEKRQSVAFWCNPISGHATLYWYQQILGQGPKLLIQFQNNGVVDDSQLPKDRFSAERLKGVDSTLKIQPAKLEDSAVYLCASSPSGLFYEQYFGPGTRLTVT.

This rearrangement joins TRBV5-7 to TRBJ1-5, with 8 bases aligning to TRBD1. TRBV5-7 carries the ORF label, with uncertain function. V lost 4 bases to trimming and J lost 3 bases; unmatched junction nucleotides: 12. This CDR3 is 17 amino acids long. CDR3 DNA sequence: TGTGCCAGCAGCCCCTGGGACAGGCTACACTTCAATCAGCCCCAGCATTTT. Translating it yields CASSPWDRLHFNQPQHF.

The chain combines TRBV5-8 with TRBJ2-2; the D gene is possibly TRBD1 (5 bases). CDR3 length: 15 residues. Trimming stripped 2 bases from V and 2 bases from J, with 10 bases between. The germline CDR1 and CDR2 sequences are SGHTS and YDEGEE. CDR3 coding DNA: TGTGCCAGCAGCTTTAGGGGTCACAACACCGGGGAGCTGTTTTTT. It translates to CASSFRGHNTGELFF.